These 25 T cell receptor beta chains were all obtained from the same sample, sequenced in a study of human T cells and chemical hapten exposure. Time point described: patch test 3, about 24 weeks after DPC sensitization. Treatment in this sample: therapeutic diphenylcyclopropenone sensitization with weekly scalp DPC. MiXCR, run by TCRdb on the RACE reads, gives a single entry per CDR3 protein. The data contain about 97,000 distinct CDR3 sequences, 27% of them singletons. Sequenced material: whole blood, taken in connection with sensitization to the hapten diphenylcyclopropenone (DPC). These receptors all come from a man aged 40-55 years with alopecia areata. Some clones in this sample may be carry-over from other donors' samples.

In its sample, this clonotype was seen a few times. J is TRBJ2-2 and V is TRBV11-2, with 11 positions matching TRBD2. The CDR3 is 16 residues long. J gave up 4 bases and V 7 bases, and 8 bases lay outside the gene matches. Germline assignment: CDR1 SGHAT and CDR2 FQNNGV. The CDR3 region is CASIHPGLAVTGELFF. CDR3 bases: TGTGCCAGCATCCACCCGGGACTAGCGGTCACCGGGGAGCTGTTTTTT.

The sample holds a few counts of this clonotype. The chain joins TRBV2 to TRBJ2-3; D gene unclear. This CDR3 spans 14 amino acids. Trimming left V 6 bases short and J 3 bases short, with 13 bases between. The germline V gene has CDR1 SNHLY and CDR2 FYNNEI. The CDR3 nucleotides are TGTGCCAGCAGGGTTAGCCGCGCAACAGATACGCAGTATTTT. Translating gives CASRVSRATDTQYF. The variable domain in full, with the rest retrieved from reference TRBV2 and TRBJ2-3, is EPEVTQTPSHQVTQMGQEVILRCVPISNHLYFYWYRQILGQKVEFLVSFYNNEISEKSEIFDDQFSVERPDGSNFTLKIRSTKLEDSAMYFCASRVSRATDTQYFGPGTRLTVL.

This chain uses TRBV5-1 with TRBJ1-1, with unresolved D. Trimming stripped 0 bases from V and 5 bases from J, with 14 bases between. The CDR3 consists of 15 residues. In germline, CDR1 is SGHRS, CDR2 YFSETQ. This chain's CDR3 is CASSLVAGAGTEAFF. In DNA form, the CDR3 reads TGCGCCAGCAGCTTGGTAGCGGGAGCTGGTACTGAAGCTTTCTTT. Supplemented by reference TRBV5-1 and TRBJ1-1, the full variable domain reads KAGVTQTPRYLIKTRGQQVTLSCSPISGHRSVSWYQQTPGQGLQFLFEYFSETQRNKGNFPGRFSGRQFSNSRSEMNVSTLELGDSALYLCASSLVAGAGTEAFFGQGTRLTVV.

This clonotype was counted a few times. The chain recombines TRBV28 with TRBJ2-7; weak D call: TRBD2 (5 bases). The CDR3 extends over 13 amino acids. V dropped 4 bases and J dropped 4 bases, with 11 bases sitting between them. Germline loops: CDR1 MDHEN, CDR2 SYDVKM. CDR3 sequence reads: CASSSPRRYEQYF. The DNA of the CDR3 is TGTGCCAGCAGTTCCCCCCGGAGGTACGAGCAGTACTTC.

The rearrangement links TRBV20-1 to TRBJ2-6; D ambiguous. The V end lost 0 bases, the J end lost 0 bases, and 15 bases lay between the germline ends. Per the germline V gene, CDR1 is DFQATT and CDR2 is SNEGSKA (reference sequence). The CDR3 is made up of 18 amino acids. CDR3 residues: CSARDLYGHSSGANVLTF. Written as DNA, the CDR3 is TGCAGTGCTAGAGATTTGTATGGGCACAGCTCTGGGGCCAACGTCCTGACTTTC.

The gene calls are TRBV6-1 and TRBJ2-4, with a tentative D call TRBD2 (5 bases). Germline lookup yields CDR1 MNHNS and CDR2 SASEGT. The CDR3 totals 14 residues. Deletions cut 6 bases from V and 1 base from J, with 10 bases between. As DNA, the CDR3 is TGTGCCAGCAGATACAGAGGGGCCAAAAACATTCAGTACTTC. This sequence encodes CASRYRGAKNIQYF.

The gene calls are TRBV12-3 or TRBV12-4 and TRBJ2-3; D call uncertain. The CDR3 has 12 amino acids. V was cut by 4 bases and J by 3 bases, with 5 bases left in between. In nucleotides, the CDR3 is TGTGCCAGCAGTTCTCGTACAGATACGCAGTATTTT. It is translated as CASSSRTDTQYF.

This clonotype was seen a few times. The rearrangement uses TRBV28 and TRBJ2-7; 14 nucleotides align to TRBD2. This CDR3 region has 17 residues. Germline loops: CDR1 MDHEN, CDR2 SYDVKM. Unmatched junction bases numbered 11, after V lost 6 bases and J lost 4 bases. The CDR3, as DNA: TGTGCCAGCAGAACCCTCATTGGACTAGCGGGAGGATACGAGCAGTACTTC. This translates into CASRTLIGLAGGYEQYF.

The rearrangement joins TRBV10-3 to TRBJ2-7; D possibly corresponds to TRBD1 (6 bases). The germline CDR1 and CDR2 sequences are ENHRY and SYGVKD. Trimming cost V 5 bases and J 3 bases, with 8 bases left between them. The CDR3 is 12 residues long. Here the CDR3 reads CAISTGYYEQYF. The CDR3 nucleotides read TGTGCCATCAGTACAGGGTACTACGAGCAGTACTTC.

This clonotype was recorded only once. The genes are TRBV11-3 and TRBJ2-1, with D possibly TRBD2 on 6 matching bases. Looked up from germline, CDR1 is SGHNT and CDR2 is YENEEA. This CDR3 contains 14 residues. V dropped 1 base and J dropped 5 bases, with 9 bases sitting between them. Here the CDR3 DNA reads TGTGCCAGCAGCTTAGGAGGAGGGGACAATGAGCAGTTCTTC. This encodes CASSLGGGDNEQFF.

The rearrangement links TRBV28 to TRBJ2-7; D is perhaps TRBD1 (5 bases). V was trimmed by 5 bases and J by 1 base, leaving 9 bases between them. The CDR3 length is 13 residues. Germline CDR1 reads MDHEN; CDR2 reads SYDVKM. DNA of the CDR3: TGTGCCAGCAGTGACAGTGCGTCCTACGAGCAGTACTTC. It is translated as CASSDSASYEQYF.

V gene TRBV7-8 combines with J gene TRBJ2-2; D ambiguous. Looked up from germline, CDR1 is SGHVS and CDR2 is FQNEAQ. The germline V and J ends were trimmed by 0 bases and 5 bases, with 7 bases remaining between them. The CDR3 has 14 residues. The CDR3 loop reads CASSLAFATGELFF. DNA of the CDR3: TGTGCCAGCAGCTTAGCGTTCGCAACCGGGGAGCTGTTTTTT.

The chain joins TRBV20-1 to TRBJ2-5; 12 positions match TRBD2. Per germline, CDR1 DFQATT and CDR2 SNEGSKA (reference sequence). The J segment lost 4 bases and the V segment lost 6 bases, leaving 3 bases of the junction unmatched. The CDR3 consists of 13 residues. Written as DNA, the CDR3 is TGCAGTGCCCGACTAGCGGGAGTAGAGACCCAGTACTTC. Its translation: CSARLAGVETQYF.

V is TRBV28 and J is TRBJ2-3; D unclear. V was cut by 3 bases and J by 2 bases, with 9 bases left in between. The germline gives CDR1 MDHEN, CDR2 SYDVKM. This CDR3 contains 14 residues. This CDR3 reads CASSLLGFTDTQYF. The CDR3, as DNA: TGTGCCAGCAGTTTGTTGGGGTTCACAGATACGCAGTATTTT.

The chain joins TRBV10-3 to TRBJ2-5; D assignment may be TRBD1 or TRBD2 (5 bases each). The V gene lost 8 bases and the J gene lost 2 bases, with 12 bases spanning the gap. CDR3 length equals 13 residues. Germline CDR1 ENHRY, CDR2 SYGVKD. The CDR3 spells CAIGRDRQETQYF. The DNA of the CDR3 is TGTGCCATCGGAAGGGACCGACAAGAGACCCAGTACTTC.

The chain uses TRBV24-1 and TRBJ2-2, with D possibly being TRBD1 (6 bases). CDR3 length: 15 residues. Trimming took off 4 bases at V and 4 bases at J, with 12 bases between the two ends. Germline CDR1 KGHDR, CDR2 SFDVKD. The CDR3 coding sequence is TGTGCCACCAGTGACCGATTGACAGGCACCGGGGAGCTGTTTTTT. It yields the protein CATSDRLTGTGELFF.

DNA of the CDR3: TGTGCCAGCAGCTACACAGGGGATGAGCAGTTCTTC. Residues: CASSYTGDEQFF. This chain uses TRBV7-3 with TRBJ2-1, with 7 bases identical to TRBD1. Germline CDR1 and CDR2: SGHTA and FQGTGA. V dropped 4 bases and J dropped 8; count of bases not matched to a gene: 2. The CDR3 runs 12 residues.

This rearrangement joins TRBV6-5 to TRBJ2-3, with a tentative D call TRBD1 (5 bases). CDR1 MNHEY and CDR2 SVGAGI come from the germline V gene. The CDR3 contains 16 residues. Trimming pared 2 bases from V and 6 bases from J, leaving 18 bases between. The CDR3: CASSYGDSTKGDTQYF. For the CDR3, the DNA is TGTGCCAGCAGTTACGGAGACTCCACAAAGGGGGATACGCAGTATTTT.

The chain has TRBV7-2 and TRBJ2-2; maybe TRBD2 (5 bases). The CDR3 totals 14 residues. Deletions cut 10 bases from V and 5 bases from J, with 17 bases between. CDR1 SGHTA and CDR2 FQGNSA come from the germline V gene. In DNA, the CDR3 is TGTGCCATGCGGACGGGGTCACTAACCGGGGAGCTGTTTTTT. This sequence encodes CAMRTGSLTGELFF.

This clonotype was observed a handful of times. The rearrangement uses TRBV6-5 and TRBJ2-1; TRBD2 matches 10 bases. Trimming at V came to 7 bases and at J to 4 bases, leaving 16 bases not matched to a gene. Germline values: CDR1 MNHEY, CDR2 SVGAGI. The CDR3 extends over 18 amino acids. For the CDR3, the DNA is TGTGCCAGCATCTCCGGGACTAGCGATGGAGAAGGATACAATGAGCAGTTCTTC. This codes for CASISGTSDGEGYNEQFF.

This clonotype was seen a few times. The chain is built from TRBV28 and TRBJ1-6, with a tentative D call TRBD1 (5 bases). The germline V and J ends were trimmed by 6 bases and 13 bases, with 19 bases remaining between them. Germline V gives CDR1 MDHEN, CDR2 SYDVKM. The length of the CDR3 is 14 residues. CDR3 in amino acids: CASREHDSVGPLHF. CDR3 nucleotides: TGTGCCAGCAGGGAACATGACAGTGTGGGGCCCCTCCACTTT.

The V and J genes are TRBV15 and TRBJ2-7; 9 nucleotides line up with TRBD1. The germline gives CDR1 LNHNV, CDR2 YYDKDF (reference sequence). The junction had 6 bases not matched to a gene; V was cut back by 5 bases and J by 4 bases. The CDR3 is 14 amino acids. As DNA, the CDR3 is TGTGCCACCAGCGAGGGACAGGGAATATACGAGCAGTACTTC. As protein: CATSEGQGIYEQYF. Full variable domain (missing parts from reference TRBV15 and TRBJ2-7): DAMVIQNPRYQVTQFGKPVTLSCSQTLNHNVMYWYQQKSSQAPKLLFHYYDKDFNNEADTPDNFQSRRPNTSFCFLDIRSPGLGDTAMYLCATSEGQGIYEQYFGPGTRLTVT.

V is TRBV6-5 and J is TRBJ1-6; TRBD1 aligns across 7 bases. V lost 4 bases to trimming and J lost 9 bases; unmatched junction nucleotides: 9. The CDR3 is made up of 15 amino acids. CDR1 is MNHEY, CDR2 SVGAGI, per germline. The CDR3 spells CASSWGQWAGSPLHF. CDR3 coding DNA: TGTGCCAGCAGTTGGGGACAGTGGGCTGGTTCACCCCTCCACTTT.

The chain employs TRBV10-3 and TRBJ2-5; a possible D gene is TRBD2 (6 bases). The CDR3 loop spans 12 amino acids. Per germline, CDR1 ENHRY and CDR2 SYGVKD. Trimming left V 5 bases short and J 2 bases short, with 6 bases between. CDR3 nucleotide sequence: TGTGCCATCAGTAGCGGGCAAGAGACCCAGTACTTC. Amino acid sequence: CAISSGQETQYF.

This clonotype was counted between two and nine times. The chain has TRBV10-3 and TRBJ2-3; 11 bases fit TRBD2. CDR1 and CDR2 (germline): ENHRY, SYGVKD. The CDR3 has 15 amino acids. The V gene end was trimmed by 5 bases and the J gene end by 4 bases; junction bases not matched to a gene: 5. CDR3 sequence (DNA): TGTGCCATCAGTCCTGGGACTAGCGGAGCAGATACGCAGTATTTT. Protein sequence: CAISPGTSGADTQYF.